This is a list of T cell receptor beta chains from one sample in a study of early T cells in non-severe SARS-CoV-2 infection. From the 5' RACE reads, TCRdb called clonotypes with MiXCR, one entry per CDR3 protein. The table has tens of thousands of distinct CDR3 sequences, 9.5% to 15% seen once. Material for sequencing was whole blood. Every receptor here comes from an adult who was a healthcare worker with PCR-confirmed SARS-CoV-2 infection or an uninfected control (not recorded which). Both conserved end residues are part of each CDR3. The D gene is left open where the match is weak. Clone sizes are given selectively: once, few, many, or a class where the clone is expanded.

>TRBJ2-7|TRBD2|many|TRBV28
TGTGCCAGCAGCCCCCCCGGGGGGGGGCCCTACGAGCAGTACTTC
CASSPPGGGPYEQYF
>TRBJ1-4|TRBD1|many|TRBV2
TGTGCCAGCAGCATAACGACAGGGGCTAATGAAAAACTGTTTTTT
CASSITTGANEKLFF
>TRBJ2-5|TRBD2|many|TRBV5-1
TGCGCCAGCAGCTTGCGGATGGGAGGGCAAGAGACCCAGTACTTC
CASSLRMGGQETQYF
>TRBJ2-5|.|.|TRBV3-1
TGTGCCAGCAGCCAAGAAGGGAACCAAGAGACCCAGTACTTC
CASSQEGNQETQYF
>TRBJ2-3|TRBD2|many|TRBV28
TGTGCCAGCAGGGCCCGGACTAGCGCCGAAACTAGCACAGATACGCAGTATTTT
CASRARTSAETSTDTQYF
>TRBJ1-2|TRBD1|many|TRBV20-1
TGCAGTGCCGTAACAATTACCGGGACAGTTCCGGTTGGCTACACCTTC
CSAVTITGTVPVGYTF
>TRBJ2-1|.|many|TRBV6-1
TGTGCCAGCAGGGGGGTGACTCGATACAATGAGCAGTTCTTC
CASRGVTRYNEQFF
>TRBJ2-5|.|few|TRBV4-2
TGTGCCAGCAGCCAAGAGTGGGGATCCCAAGAGACCCAGTACTTC
CASSQEWGSQETQYF
>TRBJ2-5|.|.|TRBV23-1
TGCGCCAGCAGTCAATCGAGCCAGGGGAAAGTGCGAGAGACCCAGTACTTC
CASSQSSQGKVRETQYF
>TRBJ1-1|.|many|TRBV2
TGTGCCAGCAGCCTTGGGGTCGGTTTGGCTTTCTTT
CASSLGVGLAFF
>TRBJ2-1|TRBD1|many|TRBV5-1
TGCGCCAGCAGCCTCCACCGGGACAGGGGGCTCAGGCGGGAGGGAAATGAGCAGTTCTTC
CASSLHRDRGLRREGNEQFF
>TRBJ2-3|TRBD2|many|TRBV7-6
TGTGCCAGCAGCTTAGCGCCCGGGAGGGATACGCAGTATTTT
CASSLAPGRDTQYF
>TRBJ1-1|TRBD1|.|TRBV6-6
TGTGCCAGCAGTGACAGGGTTAACACTGAAGCTTTCTTT
CASSDRVNTEAFF
>TRBJ2-2|TRBD2|few|TRBV19
TGTGCCAGTAGTATCGGACTAGCCGCCGGGGAGCTGTTTTTT
CASSIGLAAGELFF
>TRBJ1-2|.|.|TRBV18
TGTGCCAGCTCACGGGACGCGGTCTATGGCTACACCTTC
CASSRDAVYGYTF
>TRBJ2-1|.|few|TRBV2
TGTGCCAGCAGCGTAGGGGCAGGGTCAGGTGAGCAGTTCTTC
CASSVGAGSGEQFF
>TRBJ2-5|.|.|TRBV5-4
TGTGCCAGCAGCTTGGGACACCTACAAGAGACCCAGTACTTC
CASSLGHLQETQYF
>TRBJ2-1|.|few|TRBV9
TGTGCCAGCAGCGCTGCCCTGGATGAGCAGTTCTTC
CASSAALDEQFF
>TRBJ2-2|.|many|TRBV29-1
TGCAGCGTTGGATTGAGGGAGGACACCGGGGAGCTGTTTTTT
CSVGLREDTGELFF
>TRBJ1-4|.|many|TRBV12-2
TGTGCAAGTCGCTCTCCGGCTAGGGGGCAGGTTAATGCAACTAATGAAAAACTGTTTTTT
CASRSPARGQVNATNEKLFF
>TRBJ2-3|TRBD2|few|TRBV20-1
TGCAGTGCTAGCCGGGCGGGAGGGATCACAGATACGCAGTATTTT
CSASRAGGITDTQYF
>TRBJ1-2|.|.|TRBV5-4
TGTGCCAGCAGCTTCGGTCAGAACTTAGACACCTTC
CASSFGQNLDTF
>TRBJ2-7|.|many|TRBV2
TGTGCCAGCAGTGAAGAGGCAGGGGCCTACGAGCAGTACTTC
CASSEEAGAYEQYF
>TRBJ1-1|TRBD1|.|TRBV30
TGTGCCTGGAGTAGGGCAGGGGGCACTGAAGCTTTCTTT
CAWSRAGGTEAFF
>TRBJ2-3|TRBD1|few|TRBV6-6
TGTGCCAGCAGTTATTCTGCCGGGACAGGGGGAGATACGCAGTATTTT
CASSYSAGTGGDTQYF
>TRBJ2-1|TRBD2|.|TRBV28
TGTGCCAGCTCGGGTGGCGGGACTAGCGGGAGGGCCAGTTTCTTCTTC
CASSGGGTSGRASFFF
>TRBJ2-1|TRBD2|.|TRBV28
TGTGCCAGCAGTTCCACTAGCGGGGGTCCTAAAACGGGCTCCTACAATGAGCAGTTCTTC
CASSSTSGGPKTGSYNEQFF
>TRBJ1-3|TRBD1|many|TRBV12-3/TRBV12-4
TGTGCCAGCAGGCCCGGGACAGGGGTTGGAAACACCATATATTTT
CASRPGTGVGNTIYF
>TRBJ2-7|.|.|TRBV12-3/TRBV12-4
TGTGCCAGCAGTTTGGTGCTATACAATGAGCAGTACTTC
CASSLVLYNEQYF
>TRBJ2-7|.|.|TRBV15
TGTGCCACCACCGAGGGAGGGGGGGCCCACGAGCAGTACTTC
CATTEGGGAHEQYF
>TRBJ2-3|TRBD2|.|TRBV28
TGTGCCAGCAGTCGATGGACTAGCGGGAGTGATACGCAGTATTTT
CASSRWTSGSDTQYF
>TRBJ1-6|TRBD1|.|TRBV27
TGTGCCAGCAGCAGGGGACAGTACGACTCCTATAATTCACCCCTCCACTTT
CASSRGQYDSYNSPLHF
>TRBJ2-3|TRBD1|few|TRBV2
TGTGCCAGCACGGTAGGACAGGGTAATTACGATACGCAGTATTTT
CASTVGQGNYDTQYF
>TRBJ2-3|TRBD2|few|TRBV6-5
TGTGCCAGCAGTCCCTCTCTAGCGGGAGTAGGTACGCAGTATTTT
CASSPSLAGVGTQYF
>TRBJ1-1|TRBD1|few|TRBV5-1
TGCGCCAGCAGCTTTAAACCGGGACAGGGGTATCGGAACACTGAAGCTTTCTTT
CASSFKPGQGYRNTEAFF
>TRBJ2-2|.|many|TRBV11-3
TGTGCCAGCAGCCCGTGGGCAGGGTGGGGTAACGGGGAGCTGTTTTTT
CASSPWAGWGNGELFF
>TRBJ2-7|.|many|TRBV15
TGTGCCACCAGCAGAGATCGCCTAGGACTCCTCTCCTCCTACGAGCAGTACTTC
CATSRDRLGLLSSYEQYF
>TRBJ1-1|.|few|TRBV29-1
TGCAGCGTTGGAGTGGAGCGCGAAGCTTTCTTT
CSVGVEREAFF
>TRBJ1-5|TRBD1|few|TRBV28
TGTGCCAGCAGGCCCGACAGGGGACGGCAGCCCCAGCATTTT
CASRPDRGRQPQHF
>TRBJ2-7|.|.|TRBV20-1
TGCAGTGCTAGAGATTTGGACGGAGCCTACGAGCAGTACTTC
CSARDLDGAYEQYF
>TRBJ2-1|.|.|TRBV6-5
TGTGCCAGCCCGGGGGAACCACCCCCCCCCTACAATGAGCAGTTCTTC
CASPGEPPPPYNEQFF
>TRBJ2-3|TRBD1|.|TRBV6-6
TGTGCCAGCAGTCAACAGGGGATCATCACAGATACGCAGTATTTT
CASSQQGIITDTQYF
>TRBJ1-2|.|many|TRBV12-3/TRBV12-4
TGTGCCAGCAGTCCGTGGACGGGCTCCTATGGCTACACCTTC
CASSPWTGSYGYTF
>TRBJ2-1|.|many|TRBV7-9
TGTGCCAGCAGCTTAGAAAAGACGGATAGCTCCTACAATGAGCAGTTCTTC
CASSLEKTDSSYNEQFF
>TRBJ2-5|TRBD2|few|TRBV29-1
TGCAGCGTTGGACTAGCGGGAGGGGTGGAGACCCAGTACTTC
CSVGLAGGVETQYF
>TRBJ2-2|.|.|TRBV19
TGTGCCAGTAGTATAAGGGGCCCCAGAGGCGGGGAGCTGTTTTTT
CASSIRGPRGGELFF
>TRBJ2-2|.|few|TRBV5-1
TGCGCCAGCAGCCAGGAATCATGGGGGGAGCTGTTTTTT
CASSQESWGELFF
>TRBJ2-7|TRBD1|many|TRBV18
TGTGCCAGCTCACCATCCGGGACAGGGGGCCGCAACGAGCAGTACTTC
CASSPSGTGGRNEQYF
>TRBJ1-1|.|.|TRBV18
TGTGCCAGCTCACCAAGAACCGGTGGGACTGAAGCTTTCTTT
CASSPRTGGTEAFF
>TRBJ2-3|TRBD2|.|TRBV28
TGTGCCAGCAGTTTATACGGGACTAGCGGGGTCACAGATACGCAGTATTTT
CASSLYGTSGVTDTQYF
>TRBJ1-2|.|many|TRBV29-1
TGCAGCGTGATCTCCATATCTAACTATGGCTACACCTTC
CSVISISNYGYTF
>TRBJ2-7|TRBD1|.|TRBV28
TGTGCCAGCAGCTCTTCCGGGACAGACTCCTACGAGCAGTACTTC
CASSSSGTDSYEQYF
>TRBJ2-1|TRBD2|.|TRBV20-1
TGCAGTGCCCTAGCGGGAGCGGGCAATGAGCAGTTCTTC
CSALAGAGNEQFF